The rows below give T cell receptor beta chains drawn from one sample of a study of T-cell memory formation after mild COVID-19. TCRdb reprocessed the 5' RACE reads via MiXCR and lists one record per CDR3 protein. The sample consists of 250,000 or so distinct CDR3 sequences, 18% of them appearing once. Sequenced input: PBMCs or a T cell subset sorted from them (not recorded which). The receptors shown here come from a man aged 18 to 29 who had mild COVID-19 (a few samples of this study predate the infection). Cell type and time point are not known. Both conserved end residues are trimmed from each CDR3.

j_call | v_call | cdr3_aa
TRBJ2-3 | TRBV6-5 | ASLPGQGSTDTQY
TRBJ1-1 | TRBV25-1 | ASGLSGGTEAF
TRBJ2-2 | TRBV3-1 | ASSLLAGPGELF
TRBJ2-3 | TRBV7-2 | ASSLVAFPDTQY
TRBJ2-1 | TRBV19 | ATSRAGLYNEQF
TRBJ2-7 | TRBV4-3 | ASSQAGHSYEQY
TRBJ1-1 | TRBV5-1 | ASSGTGTGAGSTEAF
TRBJ2-2 | TRBV27 | ASSLSGGTGELF
TRBJ2-7 | TRBV4-3 | ASSQERQPSYEQY
TRBJ2-7 | TRBV11-2 | ASSLFKGEQY
TRBJ1-2 | TRBV19 | ASSQYADGYT
TRBJ1-2 | TRBV7-3 | ASSLNLGTGGSGYT
TRBJ2-3 | TRBV4-3 | ASSQDSSGQGTDTQY
TRBJ2-3 | TRBV29-1 | SVRQGADTQY
TRBJ2-3 | TRBV11-2 | ASSWDLNTQY
TRBJ1-1 | TRBV4-2 | ASSQRGVLGTEAF
TRBJ2-3 | TRBV11-2 | ASSQGEGDTQY
TRBJ2-5 | TRBV7-2 | ASSLGPEQETQY
TRBJ2-6 | TRBV7-2 | ASSNRDSGANVLT
TRBJ1-2 | TRBV15 | ATSRDRVSYGYT
TRBJ2-2 | TRBV12-3/TRBV12-4 | ASSFRPGYTGELF
TRBJ2-2 | TRBV5-1 | ASRGAADTGELF
TRBJ2-4 | TRBV6-5 | ASSYSGVGTKNIQY